Listed below are T cell receptor beta chains from one sample, sequenced in a study of cytomegalovirus exposure and HLA in healthy donors. Generated by immunoSEQ multiplex PCR, the TCRdb table keeps only in-frame clones and is missing some. Here the sample spans more than 95,000 clones, about 81% being singletons. Specimen: PBMCs. All receptors come from a woman in her thirties in good health and CMV-seronegative. Both conserved end residues are part of each CDR3. The order of the fields is CDR3 protein, CDR3 DNA, V gene, D gene, clone size, J gene. A D gene is named only where the DNA matches it firmly. Rows may omit the clone size; those that give it use once, few, many or a size class.

CDR3aa: CASRTTGGYGYTF
CDR3nt: TGTGCCAGCAGAACGACAGGGGGCTATGGCTACACCTTC
v_gene: TRBV6-5
d_gene: TRBD1
abundance: .
j_gene: TRBJ1-2

CDR3aa: CASSPGDRRPLNYGYTF
CDR3nt: TGTGCCAGCTCACCAGGAGACAGGAGGCCGCTTAACTATGGCTACACCTTC
v_gene: TRBV18
d_gene: .
abundance: few
j_gene: TRBJ1-2

CDR3aa: CASSLASGGLAEAFF
CDR3nt: TGTGCCAGCAGCTTAGCGTCAGGGGGCTTGGCTGAAGCTTTCTTT
v_gene: TRBV7-8
d_gene: TRBD1
abundance: .
j_gene: TRBJ1-1

CDR3aa: CASSLEGSGRGGTQYF
CDR3nt: TGCGCCAGCAGCTTGGAGGGTAGCGGGAGAGGTGGTACGCAGTATTTT
v_gene: TRBV5-1
d_gene: TRBD2
abundance: .
j_gene: TRBJ2-3

CDR3aa: CASSLEGVDGANVLTF
CDR3nt: TGTGCCAGCAGCTTGGAAGGAGTGGATGGGGCCAACGTCCTGACTTTC
v_gene: TRBV5-4
d_gene: .
abundance: medium-sized
j_gene: TRBJ2-6

CDR3aa: CASSHRAVTGSYSNQPQHF
CDR3nt: TGTGCCAGCAGCCACCGCGCCGTGACAGGGTCATATAGCAATCAGCCCCAGCATTTT
v_gene: TRBV5-6
d_gene: TRBD1
abundance: .
j_gene: TRBJ1-5

CDR3aa: CASSQEGGPTGELFF
CDR3nt: TGTGCCAGCAGCCAAGAGGGGGGGCCGACCGGGGAGCTGTTTTTT
v_gene: TRBV4-2
d_gene: .
abundance: once
j_gene: TRBJ2-2

CDR3aa: CSVEGRDRPDYGYTF
CDR3nt: TGCAGCGTTGAAGGCCGGGACAGACCTGACTATGGCTACACCTTC
v_gene: TRBV29-1
d_gene: TRBD1
abundance: .
j_gene: TRBJ1-2

CDR3aa: CASTPRASGSHEQYF
CDR3nt: TGTGCCAGCACTCCTCGGGCTAGCGGGAGCCACGAGCAGTACTTC
v_gene: TRBV2
d_gene: TRBD2
abundance: .
j_gene: TRBJ2-7

CDR3aa: CASRRTGTGDHEQFF
CDR3nt: TGCGCCAGCAGGCGTACCGGGACAGGGGATCATGAGCAGTTCTTC
v_gene: TRBV4-1
d_gene: TRBD1
abundance: .
j_gene: TRBJ2-1

CDR3aa: CASSLTDRAGNTIYF
CDR3nt: TGCGCCAGCAGCTTAACGGACAGGGCTGGAAACACCATATATTTT
v_gene: TRBV5-1
d_gene: TRBD1
abundance: .
j_gene: TRBJ1-3

CDR3aa: CASSLAGGQETQYF
CDR3nt: TGTGCCAGCAGCCTAGCGGGGGGACAAGAGACCCAGTACTTC
v_gene: TRBV11-3
d_gene: TRBD2
abundance: .
j_gene: TRBJ2-5

CDR3aa: CASRLAGGTDTQYF
CDR3nt: TGTGCCAGCAGGTTAGCGGGGGGTACAGATACGCAGTATTTT
v_gene: TRBV5-6
d_gene: TRBD2
abundance: .
j_gene: TRBJ2-3

CDR3aa: CAISEGDRFGYTF
CDR3nt: TGTGCCATCAGTGAGGGGGACAGATTTGGCTACACCTTC
v_gene: TRBV10-3
d_gene: TRBD1
abundance: .
j_gene: TRBJ1-2

CDR3aa: CASGLVRGTGLNLGMGTEAFF
CDR3nt: TGTGCTAGTGGTTTGGTAAGGGGGACAGGGCTGAATTTAGGTATGGGCACTGAAGCTTTCTTT
v_gene: TRBV12-5
d_gene: TRBD1
abundance: once
j_gene: TRBJ1-1

CDR3aa: CASSPSGTSSTDTQYF
CDR3nt: TGCGCCAGCAGCCCCTCCGGGACTTCGAGCACAGATACGCAGTATTTT
v_gene: TRBV5-1
d_gene: .
abundance: .
j_gene: TRBJ2-3

CDR3aa: CAWTLLNNYGYTF
CDR3nt: TGTGCCTGGACACTCCTAAATAACTATGGCTACACCTTC
v_gene: TRBV30
d_gene: .
abundance: .
j_gene: TRBJ1-2

CDR3aa: CASTPGGRVNTEAFF
CDR3nt: TGCGCCAGCACCCCGGGGGGCAGAGTGAACACTGAAGCTTTCTTT
v_gene: TRBV5-1
d_gene: .
abundance: .
j_gene: TRBJ1-1

CDR3aa: CASSLGDRVTGELFF
CDR3nt: TGCGCCAGCAGCTTGGGTGACAGGGTCACCGGGGAGCTGTTTTTT
v_gene: TRBV5-1
d_gene: TRBD1
abundance: .
j_gene: TRBJ2-2

CDR3aa: CASSLQGANTEAFF
CDR3nt: TGTGCCAGCAGCTTACAGGGGGCGAACACTGAAGCTTTCTTT
v_gene: TRBV7-9
d_gene: TRBD1
abundance: .
j_gene: TRBJ1-1

CDR3aa: CASSLASGSEVTQYF
CDR3nt: TGTGCCAGCAGCTTAGCTAGCGGGAGCGAAGTTACGCAGTATTTT
v_gene: TRBV11-2
d_gene: TRBD2
abundance: .
j_gene: TRBJ2-3

CDR3aa: CSAGLAGVSMETQYF
CDR3nt: TGCAGCGCGGGACTAGCGGGAGTCAGCATGGAGACCCAGTACTTC
v_gene: TRBV29-1
d_gene: TRBD2
abundance: .
j_gene: TRBJ2-5

CDR3aa: CASSYSIDIRSLHF
CDR3nt: TGTGCCAGCAGTTACTCCATAGACATCCGATCCCTCCACTTT
v_gene: TRBV6-5
d_gene: .
abundance: .
j_gene: TRBJ1-6

CDR3aa: CASSLEGLSYNEQFF
CDR3nt: TGCGCCAGCAGCTTGGAGGGACTAAGCTACAATGAGCAGTTCTTC
v_gene: TRBV5-1
d_gene: TRBD2
abundance: once
j_gene: TRBJ2-1

CDR3aa: CASSSSGVPSTDTQYF
CDR3nt: TGCGCCAGCAGCTCTTCCGGAGTCCCTAGCACAGATACGCAGTATTTT
v_gene: TRBV5-1
d_gene: .
abundance: .
j_gene: TRBJ2-3

CDR3aa: CASSVLVAGNEQFF
CDR3nt: TGTGCCAGCAGTGTATTAGTAGCGGGCAATGAGCAGTTCTTC
v_gene: TRBV2
d_gene: TRBD2
abundance: .
j_gene: TRBJ2-1

CDR3aa: CASSPQGGSEQFF
CDR3nt: TGTGCCAGTAGTCCCCAGGGGGGATCTGAGCAGTTCTTC
v_gene: TRBV19
d_gene: .
abundance: .
j_gene: TRBJ2-1

CDR3aa: CASSPGTSGNEQFF
CDR3nt: TGTGCCAGCAGCCCAGGGACTAGCGGGAATGAGCAGTTCTTC
v_gene: TRBV9
d_gene: TRBD2
abundance: .
j_gene: TRBJ2-1

CDR3aa: CASSYASVLGTEAFF
CDR3nt: TGTGCCAGCAGTTACGCTTCCGTCCTCGGCACTGAAGCTTTCTTT
v_gene: TRBV6-5
d_gene: .
abundance: .
j_gene: TRBJ1-1

CDR3aa: CASSSRGAQTQYF
CDR3nt: TGTGCCAGCAGTTCAAGGGGCGCGCAGACCCAGTACTTC
v_gene: TRBV7-2
d_gene: .
abundance: .
j_gene: TRBJ2-5

CDR3aa: CASRARLAGISNEQFF
CDR3nt: TGTGCCAGCAGGGCAAGACTAGCGGGAATTAGTAATGAGCAGTTCTTC
v_gene: TRBV2
d_gene: TRBD2
abundance: .
j_gene: TRBJ2-1

CDR3aa: CASSSNTRSGTGRGYTF
CDR3nt: TGTGCCAGCAGTTCCAATACCCGGTCGGGGACAGGGAGGGGCTACACCTTC
v_gene: TRBV28
d_gene: TRBD1
abundance: .
j_gene: TRBJ1-2